A selection of T cell receptor beta chains follows, all from one sample in a study of PD-L1 blockade in urothelial cancer. Some clones are missing from TCRdb's copy, which holds only in-frame ones; the method was immunoSEQ multiplex PCR. This table has about 43,000 clones, around 90% appearing once. This sample comprised PBMCs, obtained around atezolizumab (anti-PD-L1) treatment. The receptor set was obtained from a woman aged 60 to 75 with urothelial cancer. Both conserved end residues are part of each CDR3. D genes are given only for firm matches. The size field is filled for only some rows; it gives once, few, many or a size class.

TRBV28,TRBJ1-5,.,TRBD1,TGTGCCAGCAGTTCCTCCGGGACAGGGGGCAATCAGCCCCAGCATTTT,CASSSSGTGGNQPQHF
TRBV4-2,TRBJ2-2,.,TRBD2,TGTGCCAGCAGCCCGTCTGCGGGGGGGCGTGGCACCGGGGAGCTGTTTTTT,CASSPSAGGRGTGELFF
TRBV27,TRBJ2-3,once,.,TGTGCCAGCAGACGCGCGTCTAGCACAGATACGCAGTATTTT,CASRRASSTDTQYF
TRBV6-5,TRBJ1-2,.,.,TGTGCCAGCAGTTTCCCGGGACTCCCGGACTACACCTTC,CASSFPGLPDYTF
TRBV4-2,TRBJ2-7,.,TRBD1,TGTGCCAGCAGCCAAGAGGGTATGCTTGGGACAGGGCCTAACCGCTACGAGCAGTACTTC,CASSQEGMLGTGPNRYEQYF
TRBV10-3,TRBJ2-3,.,TRBD1,TGTGCCATCAGTGAAAGGACAGGGGGCGTAGATACGCAGTATTTT,CAISERTGGVDTQYF
TRBV28,TRBJ1-1,.,TRBD1,TGTGCCAGCAGTGTTACGGGACAGCTTGAAGCTTTCTTT,CASSVTGQLEAFF
TRBV7-2,TRBJ1-5,.,TRBD1,TGTGCCAGCAGACCGACAGGGACCGGCAATCAGCCCCAGCATTTT,CASRPTGTGNQPQHF
TRBV28,TRBJ2-7,.,TRBD1,TGTGCCAGCAGTTTCGGGGGCGGGACAGGAGTCTACGAGCAGTACTTC,CASSFGGGTGVYEQYF
TRBV4-3,TRBJ1-2,.,.,TGCGCCAGCAGCCAAGTACAGGGTGGATTCTATGGCTACACCTTC,CASSQVQGGFYGYTF
TRBV5-1,TRBJ2-7,few,.,TGCGCCAGCAGCCATAGCTCGCGAGGCGCGGTCGAGCAGTACTTC,CASSHSSRGAVEQYF
TRBV4-3,TRBJ1-4,.,.,TGCGCCAGCAGCCAGAACCCTGTAGGGGCAACTAATGAAAAACTGTTTTTT,CASSQNPVGATNEKLFF
TRBV7-8,TRBJ2-1,.,TRBD2,TGTGCCAGCAGCTTAGTAGCGGGAGGGCCTACGTCCTACAATGAGCAGTTCTTC,CASSLVAGGPTSYNEQFF
TRBV10-3,TRBJ2-1,.,.,TGTGCCATCAGTGCTGGACTACGTCTCTACAATGAGCAGTTCTTC,CAISAGLRLYNEQFF
TRBV10-1,TRBJ2-2,.,.,TGCGCCAGCAGCGCGAACACCGGGGAGCTGTTTTTT,CASSANTGELFF
TRBV13,TRBJ2-1,once,TRBD2,TGTGCCAGCAGCTTACTAGCGGGGGGGCCCAATGAGCAGTTCTTC,CASSLLAGGPNEQFF